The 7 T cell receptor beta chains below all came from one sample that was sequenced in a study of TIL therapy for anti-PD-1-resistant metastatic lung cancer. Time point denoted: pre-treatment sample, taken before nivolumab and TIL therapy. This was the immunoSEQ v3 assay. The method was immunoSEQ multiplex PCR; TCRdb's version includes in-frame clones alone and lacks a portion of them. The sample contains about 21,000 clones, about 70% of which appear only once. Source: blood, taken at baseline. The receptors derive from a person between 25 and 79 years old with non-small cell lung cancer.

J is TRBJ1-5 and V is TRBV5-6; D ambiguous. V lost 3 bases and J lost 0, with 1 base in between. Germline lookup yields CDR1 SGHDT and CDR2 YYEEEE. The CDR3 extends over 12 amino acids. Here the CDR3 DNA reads TGTGCCAGCAGCTATAGCAATCAGCCCCAGCATTTT. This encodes CASSYSNQPQHF.

The CDR3 DNA is TGTGCCAGCAGTCCCCTGAGGCGAAATATAAAAGCTTTCTTT. This encodes CASSPLRRNIKAFF. This chain joins TRBV6-5 and TRBJ1-1; D not resolved. V lost 5 bases, J lost 9 bases, and 19 bases lay in between. Germline V gene sequence: CDR1 MNHEY, CDR2 SVGAGI. The CDR3 extends over 14 amino acids.

CDR3 residues: CASSEFRGGSDEQYV. The CDR3 nucleotides are TGTGCCAGCAGTGAATTTCGTGGGGGGTCGGACGAGCAGTACGTC. J is TRBJ2-7 and V is TRBV6-1, with D possibly TRBD2 on 6 matching bases. The CDR3 runs 15 residues. Germline V gene sequence: CDR1 MNHNS, CDR2 SASEGT. The V gene lost 2 bases and the J gene lost 5 bases, with 16 bases spanning the gap.

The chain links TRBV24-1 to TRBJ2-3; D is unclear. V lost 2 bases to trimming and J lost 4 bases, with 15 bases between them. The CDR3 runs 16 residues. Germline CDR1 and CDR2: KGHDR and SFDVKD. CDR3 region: CATSDSPGLGADTQYF. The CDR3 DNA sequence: TGTGCCACCAGTGATTCCCCGGGCCTTGGAGCAGATACGCAGTATTTT.

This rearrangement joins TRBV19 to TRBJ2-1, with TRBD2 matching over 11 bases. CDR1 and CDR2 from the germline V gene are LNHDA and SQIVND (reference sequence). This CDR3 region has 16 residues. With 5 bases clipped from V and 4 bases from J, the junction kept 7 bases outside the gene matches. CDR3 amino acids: CASSETSGTLYNEQFF. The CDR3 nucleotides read TGTGCCAGTAGTGAGACTAGCGGGACCTTATACAATGAGCAGTTCTTC.

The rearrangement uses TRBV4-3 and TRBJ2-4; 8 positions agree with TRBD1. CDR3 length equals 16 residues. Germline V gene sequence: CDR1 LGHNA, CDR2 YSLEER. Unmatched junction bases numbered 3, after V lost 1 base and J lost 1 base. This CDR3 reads CASSQARGLAKNIQYF. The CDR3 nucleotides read TGCGCCAGCAGCCAAGCCAGGGGGCTGGCCAAAAACATTCAGTACTTC.

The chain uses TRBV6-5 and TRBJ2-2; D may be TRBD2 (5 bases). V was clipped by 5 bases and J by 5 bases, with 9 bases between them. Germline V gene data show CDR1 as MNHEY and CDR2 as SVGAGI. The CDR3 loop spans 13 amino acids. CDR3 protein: CASSTPGTGELFF. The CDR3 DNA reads TGTGCCAGCAGTACGCCGGGGACCGGGGAGCTGTTTTTT.